Shown below are 23 T cell receptor beta chains from a single sample sequenced in a study of cytomegalovirus exposure and HLA in healthy donors (dated by TCRdb to the late 2010s). Receptor amplification or capture employed the immunoSEQ multiplex PCR assay. A mixture of 60 forward primers for TCR Vbeta segments and 13 reverse primers for TCR Jbeta segments was used in the multiplex PCR. The immuneACCESS repertoire file appears here via TCRdb, limited to in-frame rearrangements. These files lack a portion of the clones; in checked studies, under half of the deficit traces to unresolved V genes, and the cause of the others is not known. Present in this sample are 60,000 to 85,000 clones, more than 75% of which were seen just once. Jointly, the top ten make up 3% to 4% of the sample. The sample taken for sequencing was PBMCs. Receptors were obtained from a man aged 35-49 years in good health and CMV-seronegative.

This clone appeared once. At one boundary the junction diverges from the germline segment, which might be a read error. The CDR3 region is CASGYLGAGNTIYF. The CDR3 coding sequence is TGTGCCAGCGGTTACTTGGGGGCCGGAAACACCATATATTTT. The chain employs TRBV6-5 and TRBJ1-3; tentatively, D is TRBD1 (6 bases). The CDR3 loop spans 14 amino acids. Per germline, CDR1 MNHEY and CDR2 SVGAGI.

A remark on this clone: The final CDR3 position lacks the conserved phenylalanine or tryptophan, pointing to a likely read error. The J gene is TRBJ1-2, the V gene TRBV7-2, with a tentative D call TRBD1 (6 bases). With 1 base removed from V and 5 bases from J, the gap between germline ends came to 14 bases. Germline-derived CDR1 and CDR2 are SGHTA and FQGNSA. The CDR3 covers 15 residues. The CDR3 DNA follows: TGTGCCAGCAGCTTAGACAGGGAGTCCGATTATGGCTACACCTCC. Translation gives CASSLDRESDYGYTS.

This clone has a count of ten or more. The V and J genes are TRBV15 and TRBJ1-5; D not certain. Trimming shortened V by 0 bases and J by 1 base, and 10 bases separated the two germline ends. CDR3 size: 16 residues. Per the germline V gene, CDR1 is LNHNV and CDR2 is YYDKDF (reference sequence). DNA of the CDR3: TGTGCCACCAGCAGAGAGAGGTGGGTGAGCAATCAGCCCCAGCATTTT. Its translation: CATSRERWVSNQPQHF.

V and J are TRBV5-1 and TRBJ2-5; the D gene is possibly TRBD1 (5 bases). The V end lost 0 bases, the J end lost 2 bases, and 8 bases lay between the germline ends. The germline CDR1 and CDR2 sequences are SGHRS and YFSETQ. The CDR3 has 14 amino acids. In DNA, the CDR3 is TGCGCCAGCAGCTTGGTGCAGGGACAAGAGACCCAGTACTTC. This sequence encodes CASSLVQGQETQYF.

The chain recombines TRBV30 with TRBJ1-1; no definite D call. The CDR3 has 13 residues. The V gene's germline CDR1 is GTSNPN and CDR2 SVGIG (reference sequence). V dropped 5 bases and J dropped 5 bases, with 15 bases sitting between them. The chain's CDR3 is CAWGAGRKTEAFF. Written as DNA, the CDR3 is TGTGCCTGGGGCGCCGGGAGGAAGACTGAAGCTTTCTTT.

The rearrangement joins TRBV19 to TRBJ2-3; a possible D gene is TRBD2 (5 bases). CDR3 length equals 13 residues. Trimming took 5 bases from V and 2 from J, leaving 8 bases between them. The germline V gene encodes CDR1 LNHDA and CDR2 SQIVND (reference sequence). The CDR3 nucleotides read TGTGCCAGTAGTGCGACTAACACAGATACGCAGTATTTT. This gives the protein CASSATNTDTQYF.

In this sample, this clone turned up once. The rearrangement uses TRBV10-3 and TRBJ2-6; TRBD1 aligns across 8 bases. There are 15 residues in the CDR3. The germline V gene has CDR1 ENHRY and CDR2 SYGVKD. V was clipped by 10 bases and J by 0 bases; unmatched bases: 5. The CDR3 sequence is CASTGGSSGANVLTF. The CDR3 DNA reads as TGTGCCAGCACAGGGGGAAGCTCTGGGGCCAACGTCCTGACTTTC.

This chain joins TRBV6-5 and TRBJ2-2; 8 bases are shared with TRBD1. The CDR3 has 15 amino acids. J lost 4 bases, V lost 4 bases, and 5 bases had no gene match. Germline-derived CDR1 and CDR2 are MNHEY and SVGAGI. CDR3 residues: CASSSHQGATGELFF. CDR3 bases: TGTGCCAGCAGTTCCCACCAGGGGGCCACCGGGGAGCTGTTTTTT.

The chain links TRBV30 to TRBJ1-2; D uncertain. The V end lost 1 base, the J end lost 8 bases, and 8 bases lay between the germline ends. Germline assignment: CDR1 GTSNPN and CDR2 SVGIG (reference sequence). This CDR3 region has 11 residues. CDR3 nucleotide sequence: TGTGCCTGGAGTGCCCCCCGGGGCTACACCTTC. Translation gives CAWSAPRGYTF.

A word on this clone: This specimen includes other DNA sequences encoding the same CDR3. The chain recombines TRBV7-2 with TRBJ1-1; TRBD1 matches at 9 bases. This CDR3 spans 14 amino acids. V shed 5 bases and J 4 bases; nucleotides not matched to a gene: 5. Germline CDR1 SGHTA, CDR2 FQGNSA. CDR3 loop: CASSPDRGGTEAFF. The CDR3 nucleotides read TGTGCCAGCAGCCCAGACAGGGGGGGCACTGAAGCTTTCTTT.

V is TRBV5-1 and J is TRBJ2-1, with D hard to call. CDR1 and CDR2 (germline): SGHRS, YFSETQ. The CDR3 loop spans 17 amino acids. With 0 bases removed from V and 4 bases from J, the gap between germline ends came to 17 bases. The CDR3: CASSLVVDRNGYNEQFF. CDR3 DNA sequence: TGCGCCAGCAGCTTGGTAGTGGATCGGAACGGGTACAATGAGCAGTTCTTC.

CDR3 loop: CASSQVTGSNYGYTF. CDR3 DNA: TGCGCCAGCAGCCAAGTTACGGGAAGTAACTATGGCTACACCTTC. The J gene is TRBJ1-2, the V gene TRBV4-3; D remains ambiguous. Germline V gene lookup returns CDR1 LGHNA and CDR2 YSLEER. V lost 1 base and J 1 base, leaving 10 bases between the germline ends. This CDR3 spans 15 amino acids.

This sequence joins TRBV7-2 and TRBJ2-2; 7 nucleotides match TRBD1. J lost 2 bases, V lost 2 bases, and 2 bases had no gene match. Germline lookup yields CDR1 SGHTA and CDR2 FQGNSA. This CDR3 has 15 residues. The CDR3 loop is CASSLRGRNTGELFF. The CDR3 DNA sequence: TGTGCCAGCAGCTTAAGGGGGCGCAACACCGGGGAGCTGTTTTTT.

This rearrangement joins TRBV9 to TRBJ2-2, with unresolved D. Trimming pared 1 base from V and 10 bases from J, leaving 17 bases between. The length of the CDR3 is 15 residues. Per germline, CDR1 SGDLS and CDR2 YYNGEE. Written as DNA, the CDR3 is TGTGCCAGCAGCGTATACGCCGTGCCAGAGGCGGAGCTGTTTTTT. Protein product: CASSVYAVPEAELFF.

V usage is TRBV7-9 and J usage is TRBJ1-2, with a weak D call TRBD1 (6 bases). Germline V gene lookup returns CDR1 SEHNR and CDR2 FQNEAQ (reference sequence). Trimming pared 3 bases from V and 4 bases from J, leaving 9 bases between. There are 13 residues in the CDR3. This chain's CDR3 is CASSLTGGYGYTF. CDR3 DNA sequence: TGTGCCAGCAGCTTGACAGGCGGCTATGGCTACACCTTC.

The V and J genes are TRBV7-3 and TRBJ1-1; 9 bases agree with TRBD1. The V segment lost 5 bases and the J segment 1 base; nucleotides outside the gene matches: 5. Germline assignment: CDR1 SGHTA and CDR2 FQGTGA. The CDR3 length is 15 residues. CDR3 DNA sequence: TGTGCCAGCAGCGGACAGGGGTCTCCGAACACTGAAGCTTTCTTT. Its translation: CASSGQGSPNTEAFF.

Worth noting for this clone: At one end the junction does not follow the germline gene, possibly because of a read error. The chain has TRBV4-3 and TRBJ1-5, with unresolved D. Germline V CDR1 and CDR2: LGHNA, YSLEER. The CDR3 totals 16 residues. The CDR3 DNA sequence: TGCGCCAGCAGCCAAGATGGGGTAGGGAGCAATCGGCCCCAGCATTTT. It yields the protein CASSQDGVGSNRPQHF.

This clone showed up just once. The V gene is TRBV9, the J gene TRBJ1-6; 7 bases fit TRBD1. From germline, CDR1 is SGDLS and CDR2 YYNGEE. V dropped 0 bases and J dropped 9; count of bases not matched to a gene: 9. The CDR3 consists of 16 residues. As DNA, the CDR3 is TGTGCCAGCAGCGTAGTGGCAGGGGGTATCTCTTCACCCCTCCACTTT. Amino acids: CASSVVAGGISSPLHF.

The V and J genes are TRBV19 and TRBJ1-1; perhaps TRBD1 as D (5 bases). Germline assignment: CDR1 LNHDA and CDR2 SQIVND (reference sequence). V was pared by 6 bases and J by 6 bases, with 17 bases between. The CDR3 length is 14 residues. CDR3 in DNA: TGTGCCAGTAGATCTGGCCGGGGGGTCGCTGAAGCTTTCTTT. As protein: CASRSGRGVAEAFF.

The genes are TRBV6-1 and TRBJ1-1, with D perhaps TRBD1 (6 bases). V gave up 5 bases and J gave up 1 base, with 11 bases separating them. Germline V lookup: CDR1 MNHNS, CDR2 SASEGT. The CDR3 loop spans 14 amino acids. CDR3 DNA sequence: TGTGCCAGCAGTCTAGGGACACAGAACACTGAAGCTTTCTTT. Translation gives CASSLGTQNTEAFF.

This clone was recorded once. This chain connects TRBV6-6 to TRBJ1-2, with D maybe TRBD1 (5 bases). This CDR3 has 15 residues. Trimming removed 2 bases from V and 6 bases from J, with 16 bases in between. CDR1 is MNHNY and CDR2 is SVGAGI in the germline V gene (reference sequence). For the CDR3, the DNA is TGTGCCAGCAGTTACAGTCAGGGAGGGCCGAATGGCTACACCTTC. It codes for CASSYSQGGPNGYTF.

This rearrangement joins TRBV5-1 to TRBJ2-7; the D gene is possibly TRBD2 (7 bases). CDR3 length: 16 amino acids. Between the trimmed V and J ends, which lost 3 bases and 5 bases, there was a span of 21 bases. Germline V gene sequence: CDR1 SGHRS, CDR2 YFSETQ. The CDR3 coding sequence is TGCGCCAGCAGCTCCCGGGACATTCGTCGGGAGGACGAGCAGTACTTC. Translation: CASSSRDIRREDEQYF.

The genes are TRBV19 and TRBJ2-7, with D perhaps TRBD1 (6 bases). V dropped 3 bases and J dropped 1 base, with 13 bases sitting between them. In germline, CDR1 is LNHDA, CDR2 SQIVND (reference sequence). This CDR3 spans 15 amino acids. Here the CDR3 reads CASSIWQGISYEQYF. CDR3 sequence (DNA): TGTGCCAGTAGTATCTGGCAGGGGATATCCTACGAGCAGTACTTC.